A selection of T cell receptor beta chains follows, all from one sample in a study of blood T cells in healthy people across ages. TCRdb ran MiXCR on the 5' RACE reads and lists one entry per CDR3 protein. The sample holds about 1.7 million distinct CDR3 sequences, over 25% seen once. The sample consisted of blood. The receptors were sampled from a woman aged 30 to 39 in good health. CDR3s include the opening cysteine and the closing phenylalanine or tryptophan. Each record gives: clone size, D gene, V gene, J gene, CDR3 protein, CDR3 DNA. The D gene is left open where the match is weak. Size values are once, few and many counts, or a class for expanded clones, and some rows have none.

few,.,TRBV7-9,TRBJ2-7,CASSRRGEDYEQYF,TGTGCCAGCAGTCGACGCGGGGAGGACTACGAGCAGTACTTC
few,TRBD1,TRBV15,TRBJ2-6,CATSSGRTGWAGANVLTF,TGTGCCACCAGCAGCGGGCGGACAGGGTGGGCTGGGGCCAACGTCCTGACTTTC
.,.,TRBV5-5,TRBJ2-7,CASSLEPQSNYEQYF,TGTGCCAGCAGCTTGGAACCCCAGTCTAATTACGAGCAGTACTTC
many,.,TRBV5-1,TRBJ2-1,CASSLRAEYNEQFF,TGCGCCAGCAGCTTGCGGGCGGAGTACAATGAGCAGTTCTTC
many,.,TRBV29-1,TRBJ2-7,CSVESRKKTGEQYF,TGCAGCGTTGAGTCGCGGAAAAAGACCGGGGAGCAGTACTTC
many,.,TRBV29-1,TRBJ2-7,CSVVPGAPYEQYF,TGCAGCGTTGTTCCGGGGGCGCCGTACGAGCAGTACTTC
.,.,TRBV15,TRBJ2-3,CATSNRDTDTRYF,TGTGCCACCAGCAACAGGGACACAGATACGCGGTATTTT
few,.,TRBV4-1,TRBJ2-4,CASSQVSGENIQYF,TGCGCCAGCAGCCAAGTATCGGGAGAAAACATTCAGTACTTC
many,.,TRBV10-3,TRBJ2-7,CAISEFGGSYEQYF,TGTGCCATCAGTGAGTTTGGGGGCAGCTACGAGCAGTACTTC
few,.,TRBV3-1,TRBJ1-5,CASSQTPRDQPQHF,TGTGCCAGCAGCCAAACCCCAAGGGATCAGCCCCAGCATTTT
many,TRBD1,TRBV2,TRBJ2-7,CASSSQETGEQYF,TGTGCCAGCAGTAGCCAAGAGACAGGGGAGCAGTACTTC
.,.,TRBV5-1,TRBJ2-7,CASSADGEAYEQYF,TGCGCCAGCAGCGCCGACGGGGAGGCCTACGAGCAGTACTTC
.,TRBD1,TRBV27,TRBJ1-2,CASTPDRESDGYTF,TGTGCCAGCACCCCGGACAGGGAGTCTGATGGCTACACCTTC
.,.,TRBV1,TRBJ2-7,CTSSLTTTQGIYEQYF,TGCACCAGCAGCCTCACCACCACGCAGGGCATCTACGAGCAGTACTTC
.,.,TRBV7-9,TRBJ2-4,CASIVDNEQYF,TGTGCCAGCATCGTTGACAATGAGCAGTACTTC
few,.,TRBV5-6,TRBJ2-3,CASSLSVERDTDTQYF,TGTGCCAGCAGCTTGAGCGTGGAAAGAGACACAGATACGCAGTATTTT
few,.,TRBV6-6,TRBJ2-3,CASSYSSSSLFTDTQYF,TGTGCCAGCAGTTACTCCTCGTCATCTCTCTTCACAGATACGCAGTATTTT
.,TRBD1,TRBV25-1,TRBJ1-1,CASSGRQGARTEAFF,TGTGCCAGCAGTGGTCGACAGGGGGCAAGGACTGAAGCTTTCTTT